The 13 T cell receptor beta chains below were found in one sample sequenced in a study of T cells in localized non-small cell lung cancer (dated by TCRdb to about 2020). The library was obtained by the immunoSEQ multiplex PCR assay. Sourced from immuneACCESS, this table was stored by TCRdb with only in-frame sequences that have V and J called. A share of the clones is absent; for the studies checked, an unresolved V gene accounts for under half, and the remainder has no known explanation. This sample lists 2,000 or so clones; 27% were detected once. Of the sample, about 18% falls within the top ten clones. Sequenced material: lung tumor tissue, taken before any cancer treatment. Every receptor here comes from a male donor older than 55 with stage III lung adenocarcinoma.

This clone was seen a handful of times. The chain joins TRBV6-7 to TRBJ2-1; TRBD1 matches at 7 bases. TRBV6-7 is labeled an ORF, and its function is uncertain. The CDR3 is 16 residues long. The ends lost 0 bases at V and 2 bases at J; junction bases unmatched: 4. CDR3 amino acids: CASSYSYQGAYNEQFF. DNA for the CDR3: TGTGCCAGCAGTTACTCGTATCAGGGGGCCTACAATGAGCAGTTCTTC.

The chain couples TRBV19 to TRBJ2-7; 7 nucleotides align to TRBD1. Trimming removed 6 bases from V and 7 bases from J; junction bases left unmatched: 6. The CDR3 is 12 amino acids. From germline, CDR1 is LNHDA and CDR2 SQIVND (reference sequence). The CDR3 loop is CASRGTGEEQYF. CDR3 nucleotide sequence: TGTGCCAGTAGGGGAACAGGGGAAGAGCAGTACTTC.

V usage is TRBV1 and J usage is TRBJ2-7; the table's D call TRBD1 went unverified against the DNA. TRBV1 is marked as a pseudogene. This CDR3 comprises 15 residues. The chain's CDR3 is CASSPGTAGSYEQYF. CDR3 DNA sequence: TGCGCCAGCAGCCCCGGGACAGCGGGCTCCTACGAGCAGTACTTC.

The V call is TRBV10-2, the J call TRBJ2-7; D gene unclear. V lost 9 bases and J lost 7, with 16 bases in between. Germline CDR1 reads WSHSY; CDR2 reads SAAADI. This CDR3 comprises 12 residues. CDR3 nucleotide sequence: TGCGCCAGTCAACCTCAGGACGGGGAGCAGTACTTC. Translation: CASQPQDGEQYF.

V usage is TRBV18 and J usage is TRBJ1-1, with TRBD1 identical over 10 bases. The CDR3 consists of 16 residues. The germline gives CDR1 KGHSH, CDR2 LQKENI. V lost 3 bases and J lost 5; bases outside the gene matches: 9. This CDR3 is CASSPGQGLEGTEAFF. The CDR3 bases are TGTGCCAGCTCACCGGGACAGGGGTTAGAAGGTACTGAAGCTTTCTTT.

The V and J genes are TRBV9 and TRBJ2-3; D call uncertain. Germline CDR1 and CDR2: SGDLS and YYNGEE. This CDR3 spans 15 amino acids. The V end lost 0 bases, the J end lost 6 bases, and 14 bases lay between the germline ends. This CDR3 is CASSVDPTGMDTQYF. In DNA form, the CDR3 reads TGTGCCAGCAGCGTAGATCCGACTGGGATGGATACGCAGTATTTT.

This chain uses TRBV6-8 with TRBJ2-7; D may correspond to TRBD1 or TRBD2 (6 bases each). Trimming removed 4 bases from V and 4 bases from J, with 14 bases in between. The CDR3 spans 14 residues. From germline, CDR1 is MNHGY and CDR2 SAAAGT. The CDR3 reads CASSLEGQTYEQYF. CDR3 coding DNA: TGTGCCAGCAGTTTGGAGGGACAAACATACGAGCAGTACTTC.

The chain links TRBV18 to TRBJ2-1; 7 bases are a match to TRBD2. The CDR3 runs 14 residues. V lost 4 bases to trimming and J lost 0 bases; unmatched junction nucleotides: 0. Germline V lookup: CDR1 KGHSH, CDR2 LQKENI. The CDR3 DNA reads as TGTGCCAGCTCACGCGGGAGCTCCTACAATGAGCAGTTCTTC. It translates to CASSRGSSYNEQFF. Combining the CDR3 with reference TRBV18 and TRBJ2-1 gives the whole variable domain NAGVMQNPRHLVRRRGQEARLRCSPMKGHSHVYWYRQLPEEGLKFMVYLQKENIIDESGMPKERFSAEFPKEGPSILRIQQVVRGDSAAYFCASSRGSSYNEQFFGPGTRLTVL.

The chain links TRBV11-3 to TRBJ2-5; the match to TRBD2 covers 10 bases. Losses at the gene ends were 5 bases for V and 4 bases for J; bases not matched to a gene: 13. The CDR3 covers 17 residues. The germline V gene has CDR1 SGHNT and CDR2 YENEEA. The CDR3 DNA is TGTGCCAGCAGCCAAGTGCTAGCGGGGGCACAGGCAGAGACCCAGTACTTC. Translated, it gives CASSQVLAGAQAETQYF. The complete variable domain, with remaining parts taken from reference TRBV11-3 and TRBJ2-5, reads EAGVVQSPRYKIIEKKQPVAFWCNPISGHNTLYWYLQNLGQGPELLIRYENEEAVDDSQLPKDRFSAERLKGVDSTLKIQPAELGDSAVYLCASSQVLAGAQAETQYFGPGTRLLVL.

The chain uses TRBV5-1 and TRBJ1-1, with D unresolved. Germline CDR1 is SGHRS and CDR2 is YFSETQ. The CDR3 sequence is 16 residues long. Trimming took 4 bases from V and 2 from J, leaving 18 bases between them. CDR3 amino acids: CASSLGPISINTEAFF. In DNA, the CDR3 is TGCGCCAGCAGCCTCGGACCGATAAGCATAAACACTGAAGCTTTCTTT.

The J gene is TRBJ1-4, the V gene TRBV10-2, with D maybe TRBD1 (6 bases). Trimming stripped 9 bases from V and 5 bases from J, with 13 bases between. CDR3 length: 13 residues. The germline gives CDR1 WSHSY, CDR2 SAAADI. The CDR3 DNA follows: TGCGCCAGACTCAGGGGCTCGAATGAAAAACTGTTTTTT. Protein: CARLRGSNEKLFF.

This clone has more than one count but fewer than ten. The chain recombines TRBV9 with TRBJ1-4, with D possibly being TRBD1 (5 bases). The CDR3 is made up of 13 amino acids. Germline CDR1 is SGDLS and CDR2 is YYNGEE. V lost 5 bases and J 8 bases, leaving 13 bases between the germline ends. CDR3 loop: CASSQGQEEKLFF. The CDR3, as DNA: TGTGCCAGCAGTCAGGGTCAGGAGGAAAAACTGTTTTTT.

The V gene is TRBV11-3, the J gene TRBJ2-6, with D tentatively TRBD1 (5 bases). V lost 3 bases, J lost 2 bases, and 11 bases lay in between. Germline values: CDR1 SGHNT, CDR2 YENEEA. CDR3 length equals 16 residues. CDR3 amino acids: CASSFNTRAGANVLTF. The CDR3 bases are TGTGCCAGCAGCTTTAATACCAGGGCTGGGGCCAACGTCCTGACTTTC.